The present TCR beta chain was sequenced within a study of blood T cell repertoires in COVID-19. Germline V lookup: CDR1 MDHEN, CDR2 SYDVKM. V was cut by 6 bases and J by 0 bases, with 15 bases left in between. The CDR3 sequence is 17 residues long. In the original analysis: The authors estimated nucleated cell counts from reference gene primer amplification. Assay used: immunoSEQ multiplex PCR; TCRdb lists only in-frame clones, some missing. V, J and clone size were drawn from that table, and D and trimming were deduced from the DNA. The sample records about 190,000 clones, roughly three quarters being singletons.

This chain uses TRBV28 with TRBJ1-6; a weak D match, TRBD1 (5 bases). Sample: PBMCs or T cells enriched from blood (not recorded which). This clonotype originated in a woman aged 45-60 years with acute COVID-19. CDR3 region: CASSSGHHDSYNSPLHF. The DNA for the CDR3 is TGTGCCAGCAGCTCTGGACACCATGACTCCTATAATTCACCCCTCCACTTT.